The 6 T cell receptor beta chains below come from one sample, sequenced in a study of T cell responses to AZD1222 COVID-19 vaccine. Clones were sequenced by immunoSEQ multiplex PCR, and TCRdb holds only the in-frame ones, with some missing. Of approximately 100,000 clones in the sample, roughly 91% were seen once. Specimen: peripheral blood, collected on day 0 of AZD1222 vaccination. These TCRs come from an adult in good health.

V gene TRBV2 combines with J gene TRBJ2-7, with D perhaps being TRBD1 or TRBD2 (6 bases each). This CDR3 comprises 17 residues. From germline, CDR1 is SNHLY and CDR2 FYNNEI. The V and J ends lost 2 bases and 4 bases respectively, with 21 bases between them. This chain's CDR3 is CASSEFGGLGGDYEQYF. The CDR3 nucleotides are TGTGCCAGCAGTGAATTCGGGGGCTTAGGCGGGGATTACGAGCAGTACTTC. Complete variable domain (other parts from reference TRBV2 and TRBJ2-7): EPEVTQTPSHQVTQMGQEVILRCVPISNHLYFYWYRQILGQKVEFLVSFYNNEISEKSEIFDDQFSVERPDGSNFTLKIRSTKLEDSAMYFCASSEFGGLGGDYEQYFGPGTRLTVT.

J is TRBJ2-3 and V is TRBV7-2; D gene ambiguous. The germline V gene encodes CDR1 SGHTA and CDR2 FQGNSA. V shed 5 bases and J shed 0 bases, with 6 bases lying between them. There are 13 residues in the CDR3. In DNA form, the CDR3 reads TGTGCCAGCAGCACAACTAGCACAGATACGCAGTATTTT. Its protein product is CASSTTSTDTQYF.

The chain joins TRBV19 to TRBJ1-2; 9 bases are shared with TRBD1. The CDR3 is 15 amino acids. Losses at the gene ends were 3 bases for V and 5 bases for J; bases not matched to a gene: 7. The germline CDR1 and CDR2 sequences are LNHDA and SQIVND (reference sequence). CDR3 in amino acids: CASSIGTGIKYGYTF. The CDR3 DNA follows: TGTGCCAGTAGTATCGGGACAGGGATCAAGTATGGCTACACCTTC.

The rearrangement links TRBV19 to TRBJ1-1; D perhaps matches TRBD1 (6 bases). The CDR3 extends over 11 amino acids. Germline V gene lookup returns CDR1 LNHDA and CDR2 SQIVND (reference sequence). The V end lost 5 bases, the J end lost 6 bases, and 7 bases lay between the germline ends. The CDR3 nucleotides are TGTGCCAGTAGTTCAGGGGCTGAAGCTTTCTTT. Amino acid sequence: CASSSGAEAFF.

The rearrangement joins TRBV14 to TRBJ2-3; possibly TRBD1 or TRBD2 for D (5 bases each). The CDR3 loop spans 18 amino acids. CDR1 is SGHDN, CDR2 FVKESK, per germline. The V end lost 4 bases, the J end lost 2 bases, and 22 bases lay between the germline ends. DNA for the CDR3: TGTGCCAGCAGCCTAGAACCGGGGCGTCAGGGCTACACAGATACGCAGTATTTT. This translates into CASSLEPGRQGYTDTQYF.

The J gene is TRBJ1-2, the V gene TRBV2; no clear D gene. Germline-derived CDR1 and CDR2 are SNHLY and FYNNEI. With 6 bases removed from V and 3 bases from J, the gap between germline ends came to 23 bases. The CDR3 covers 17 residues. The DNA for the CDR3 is TGTGCCAGCAGGAAGTACACGGCCCCCTCACTCGACTATGGCTACACCTTC. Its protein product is CASRKYTAPSLDYGYTF.